This T cell receptor (beta chain) was captured by sequencing in a study of shared clonotypes between healthy human individuals. Findings of the study overall: Across a handful of donors, naive CD4 shared roughly 5%, naive CD8 about 3.2%, memory CD4 less than 2.5%, memory CD8 0.4% to 0.5%.

Notes on this clone: Its specificity is unknown.

Samples underwent the assay at deep level. Original analysis: Filtering differed, since immunoSEQ gave only junction sequences and no quality scores. The assay was immunoSEQ multiplex PCR, and TCRdb's table has in-frame clones only and misses some. The V and J calls and the clone size are those of that table, but D and trimming were determined from the DNA. The sample holds about 2.1 million clones, approximately 92% seen once. Germline V CDR1 and CDR2: LNHDA, SQIVND (reference sequence). The V gene end was trimmed by 5 bases and the J gene end by 3 bases; junction bases not matched to a gene: 10. The CDR3 contains 16 residues. CD8 cells classed as naive were CD45RO-negative and positively selected for CCR7, excluding terminally differentiated effector memory CD45RA+ cells. Donation came from healthy HIV-negative adults that had no recent acute infections or vaccinations.

The chain combines TRBV19 with TRBJ2-5; 9 nucleotides match TRBD2. The sequencing sample was made of naive CD8+ T cells from PBMCs. This receptor was identified in a man between 18 and 29 years old in good health. Some clones in this sample may be carry-over from other donors' samples. Here the CDR3 DNA reads TGTGCCAGTAGTTTTCCGGGGCTAGCGGGGAAAGAGACCCAGTACTTC. This codes for CASSFPGLAGKETQYF.